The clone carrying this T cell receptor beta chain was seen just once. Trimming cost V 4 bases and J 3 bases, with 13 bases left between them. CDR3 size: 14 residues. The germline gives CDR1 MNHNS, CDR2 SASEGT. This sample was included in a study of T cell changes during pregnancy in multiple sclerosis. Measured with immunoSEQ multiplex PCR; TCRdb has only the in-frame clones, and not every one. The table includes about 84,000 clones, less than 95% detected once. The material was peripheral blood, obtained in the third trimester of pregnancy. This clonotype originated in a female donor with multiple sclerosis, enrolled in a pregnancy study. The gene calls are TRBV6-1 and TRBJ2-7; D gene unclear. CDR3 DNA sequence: TGTGCCAGCAGTGGGCAGACCGGGTTCTACGAGCAGTACTTC. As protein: CASSGQTGFYEQYF.